The text below deals with one T cell receptor beta chain. What antigen it recognizes has not been identified. Within one base of it there is no much larger clone, and no base qualities were kept. This entry is derived from a study of blood T cell repertoires in COVID-19 (dated by TCRdb to about 2020). For the wider study: Samples covering the acute and convalescent phases of COVID-19 were provided by collaborators in the United States, Italy and Spain. The dataset comprised deeply sampled blood TCRbeta repertoires from subjects exposed to, actively infected with, or recovered from COVID-19. HLA class I and class II types, where available, came from metadata supplied by the sample provider rather than from assay-based typing. Nearly every sample came with metadata listing a de-identified subject ID, COVID-19 status, age in years and sex. The repertoires were released in a freely available public database intended as a resource for research on the immune response to SARS-CoV-2. Samples were obtained from the ongoing ImmuneRACE study (first 160 participants) and from roughly 1,300 subjects provided by 6 global collaborators. The material from the prospective study consisted of cDNA or gDNA derived from T cells, B-cell-depleted T cells, or PBMCs. The investigation overall reported the following: The quantity of clinical and demographic metadata differed by source and by participant and was supplied without curation.

From the cysteine through the phenylalanine, the CDR3 covers 14 amino acids. The read is trimmed to its CDR3 DNA, 42 bases read in frame from base 1. Sequences LNHDA (CDR1) and SQIVND (CDR2) are obtained from the germline V gene (reference sequence). The V end gives up 10 bases and the J end 6 bases, leaving 12 bases in the junction not matched to a gene. Another Seattle source contributed samples from volunteer blood donors who had recovered from COVID-19. Whole blood was collected in K2EDTA tubes by collaborating institutions according to the institutions' own protocols. For TCRbeta analysis, collaborators shipped samples as frozen whole blood, isolated PBMCs, or DNA extracted from either of those sample types. TCRbeta CDR3 regions were amplified from genomic DNA using the immunoSEQ Assay, a bias-controlled multiplex PCR. Turning to the authors' computational methods: Nucleated cell counts per sample were estimated from amplification of reference gene primers within the assay. To quantify the absolute abundance of each unique TCRbeta CDR3 rearrangement, sequence reads were collapsed and filtered. For each sample, productive Simpson clonality was calculated as the square root of Simpson's diversity index across productive rearrangements. As stored in TCRdb, this immuneACCESS dataset retains in-frame rearrangements with V and J assigned. A fraction of the clones does not appear; measured against another copy, unresolved V genes explain less than half of the discrepancy, and the remainder lacks a known reason. V and J calls and clone size come straight from that table; D and trimming were deduced from the DNA. The sample includes approximately 220,000 clones, with 84% observed a single time. The ten biggest clones cover 3% to 3.5% of the sample.

Sequencing was performed on peripheral blood. Recombination connected TRBV19 to TRBJ1-5; TRBD1 aligns with 7 central bases. This TCR was recovered from a woman in her 30s who had recovered from COVID-19. The DNA is as follows: TGTGCCACCCGGGTGGAGGGGGCAGTTCAGCCCCAGCATTTT. Its coded protein is CATRVEGAVQPQHF.